This T cell receptor beta chain comes out of a study of cytomegalovirus exposure and HLA in healthy donors. General observations from the study: A later analysis found common viral pathogens apparently linked to several of the most significant clusters.

The primer mix had 60 Vbeta and 13 Jbeta primers. The repertoire was sequenced with immunoSEQ multiplex PCR; TCRdb's copy has only in-frame clones and lacks some. The table has 120,000 or so clones, about 83% seen once. A note on this clone: Antigen specificity is unknown.

Per the germline V gene, CDR1 is MDHEN and CDR2 is SYDVKM. The CDR3 covers 17 residues. V lost 7 bases, J lost 4 bases, and 14 bases stayed unmatched. The sample taken for sequencing was PBMCs. This sequence originates from a woman in her thirties or forties in good health and CMV-seropositive. This chain connects TRBV28 to TRBJ2-7, with 12 nucleotides matching TRBD2. The CDR3 here is CASKFGTSGHLGYEQYF. CDR3 nucleotides: TGTGCCAGCAAGTTTGGGACTAGCGGGCACCTGGGGTACGAGCAGTACTTC.